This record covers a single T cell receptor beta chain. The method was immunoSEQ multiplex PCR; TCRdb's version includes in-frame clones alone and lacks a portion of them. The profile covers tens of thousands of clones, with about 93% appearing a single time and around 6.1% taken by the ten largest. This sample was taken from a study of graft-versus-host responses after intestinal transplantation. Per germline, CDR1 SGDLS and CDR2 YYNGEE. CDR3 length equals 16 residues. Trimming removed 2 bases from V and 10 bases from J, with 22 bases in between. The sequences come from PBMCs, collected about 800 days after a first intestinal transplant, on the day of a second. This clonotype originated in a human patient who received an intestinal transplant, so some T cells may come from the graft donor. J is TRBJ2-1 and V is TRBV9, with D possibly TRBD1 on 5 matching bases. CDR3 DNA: TGTGCCAGCAGCGTTGCCCCAGGACACCCTACCCCGGAGCAGTTCTTC. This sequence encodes CASSVAPGHPTPEQFF.